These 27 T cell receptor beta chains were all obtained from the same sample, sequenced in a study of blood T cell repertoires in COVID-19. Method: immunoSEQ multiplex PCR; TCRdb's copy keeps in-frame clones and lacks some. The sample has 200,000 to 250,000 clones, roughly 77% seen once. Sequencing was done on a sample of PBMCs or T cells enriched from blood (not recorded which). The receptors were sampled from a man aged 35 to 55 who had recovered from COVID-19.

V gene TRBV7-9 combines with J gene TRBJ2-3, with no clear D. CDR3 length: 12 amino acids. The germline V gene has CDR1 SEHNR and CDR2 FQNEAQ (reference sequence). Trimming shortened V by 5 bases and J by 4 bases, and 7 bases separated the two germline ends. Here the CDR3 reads CASSPSADTQYF. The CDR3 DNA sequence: TGTGCCAGCAGCCCCTCGGCAGATACGCAGTATTTT.

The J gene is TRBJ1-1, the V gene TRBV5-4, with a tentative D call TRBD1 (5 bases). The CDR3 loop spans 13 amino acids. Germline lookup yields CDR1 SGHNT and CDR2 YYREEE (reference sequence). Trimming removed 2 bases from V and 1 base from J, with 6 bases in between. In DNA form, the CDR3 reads TGTGCCAGCAGCTTCCAGGGGAACACTGAAGCTTTCTTT. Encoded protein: CASSFQGNTEAFF.

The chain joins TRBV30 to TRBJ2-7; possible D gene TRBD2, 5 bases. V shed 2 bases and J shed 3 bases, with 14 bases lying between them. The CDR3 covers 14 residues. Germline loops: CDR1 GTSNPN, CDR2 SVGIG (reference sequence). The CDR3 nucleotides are TGTGCCTGGAGTAGTTATAGCGCGTACTACGAGCAGTACTTC. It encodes CAWSSYSAYYEQYF.

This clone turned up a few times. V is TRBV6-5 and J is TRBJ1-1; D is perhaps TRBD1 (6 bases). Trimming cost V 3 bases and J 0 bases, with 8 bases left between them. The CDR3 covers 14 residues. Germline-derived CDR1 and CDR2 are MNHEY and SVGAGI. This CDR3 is CASSYAGVNTEAFF. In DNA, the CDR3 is TGTGCCAGCAGTTATGCAGGGGTGAACACTGAAGCTTTCTTT.

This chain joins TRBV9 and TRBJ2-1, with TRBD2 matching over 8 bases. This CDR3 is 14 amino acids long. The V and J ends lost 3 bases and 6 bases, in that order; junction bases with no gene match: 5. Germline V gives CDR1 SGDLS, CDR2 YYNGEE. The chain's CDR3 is CASSALSGVNEQFF. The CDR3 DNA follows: TGTGCCAGCAGCGCCCTTAGCGGGGTCAATGAGCAGTTCTTC.

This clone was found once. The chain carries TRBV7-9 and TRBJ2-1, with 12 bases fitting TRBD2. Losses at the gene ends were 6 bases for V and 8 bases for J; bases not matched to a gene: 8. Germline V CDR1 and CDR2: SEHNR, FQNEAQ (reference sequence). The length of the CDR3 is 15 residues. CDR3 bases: TGTGCCAGCAGACAATGGACTAGCGGGATCGATGAGCAGTTCTTC. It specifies CASRQWTSGIDEQFF.

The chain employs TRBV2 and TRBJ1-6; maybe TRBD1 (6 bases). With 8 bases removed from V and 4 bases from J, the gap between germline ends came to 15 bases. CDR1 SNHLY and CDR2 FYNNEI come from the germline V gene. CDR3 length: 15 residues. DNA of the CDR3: TGTGCCAGCCTAACAGGGAAGGCGTATAATTCACCCCTCCACTTT. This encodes CASLTGKAYNSPLHF.

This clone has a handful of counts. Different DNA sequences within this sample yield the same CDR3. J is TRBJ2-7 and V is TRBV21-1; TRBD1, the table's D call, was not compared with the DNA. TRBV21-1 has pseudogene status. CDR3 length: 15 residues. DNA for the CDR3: TGTGCCAGCAGCACCCGGGACATCAAGCCATGCGAGCAGTACTTC. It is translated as CASSTRDIKPCEQYF.

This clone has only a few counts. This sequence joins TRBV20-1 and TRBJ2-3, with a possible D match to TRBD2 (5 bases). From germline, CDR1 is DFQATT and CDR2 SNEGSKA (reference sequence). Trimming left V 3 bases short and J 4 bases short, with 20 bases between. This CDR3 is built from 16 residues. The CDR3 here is CSASKIRAVVSDTQYF. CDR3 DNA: TGCAGTGCTAGTAAAATCAGAGCGGTAGTGTCAGATACGCAGTATTTT.

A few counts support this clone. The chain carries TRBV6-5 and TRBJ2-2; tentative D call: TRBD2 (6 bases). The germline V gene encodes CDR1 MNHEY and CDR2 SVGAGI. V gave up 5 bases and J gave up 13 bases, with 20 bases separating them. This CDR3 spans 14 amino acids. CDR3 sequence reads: CASSPPGLPGLLFF. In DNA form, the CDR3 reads TGTGCCAGCAGTCCCCCGGGACTCCCGGGGTTGCTGTTTTTT.

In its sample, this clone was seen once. The CDR3: CATSREPGYGYTF. The CDR3 nucleotides are TGTGCCACCAGCAGAGAACCGGGCTATGGCTACACCTTC. The chain couples TRBV15 to TRBJ1-2; D is uncertain. This CDR3 is built from 13 residues. Germline CDR1 and CDR2: LNHNV and YYDKDF (reference sequence). V lost 0 bases, J lost 4 bases, and 6 bases lay in between. Looking up the rest from reference TRBV15 and TRBJ1-2 gives the full variable domain: DAMVIQNPRYQVTQFGKPVTLSCSQTLNHNVMYWYQQKSSQAPKLLFHYYDKDFNNEADTPDNFQSRRPNTSFCFLDIRSPGLGDTAMYLCATSREPGYGYTFGSGTRLTVV.

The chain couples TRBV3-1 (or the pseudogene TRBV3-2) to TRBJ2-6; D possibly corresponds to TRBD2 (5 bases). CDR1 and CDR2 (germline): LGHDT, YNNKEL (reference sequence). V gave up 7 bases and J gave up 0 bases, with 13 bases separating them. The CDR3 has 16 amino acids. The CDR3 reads CASTGSRPSGANVLTF. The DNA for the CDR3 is TGTGCCAGCACGGGGTCGCGGCCCTCTGGGGCCAACGTCCTGACTTTC.

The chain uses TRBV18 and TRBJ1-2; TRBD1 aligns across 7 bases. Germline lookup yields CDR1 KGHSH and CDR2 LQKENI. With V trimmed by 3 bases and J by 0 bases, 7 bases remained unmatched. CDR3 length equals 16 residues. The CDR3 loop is CASSPDRILANYGYTF. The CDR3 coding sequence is TGTGCCAGCTCACCGGACAGGATCCTAGCTAACTATGGCTACACCTTC. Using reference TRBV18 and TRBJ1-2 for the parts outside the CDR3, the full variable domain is NAGVMQNPRHLVRRRGQEARLRCSPMKGHSHVYWYRQLPEEGLKFMVYLQKENIIDESGMPKERFSAEFPKEGPSILRIQQVVRGDSAAYFCASSPDRILANYGYTFGSGTRLTVV.

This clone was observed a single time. CDR3 protein: CASSESGSDTQYF. DNA for the CDR3: TGCGCCAGCAGTGAGTCCGGGTCAGATACGCAGTATTTT. The rearrangement joins TRBV10-1 to TRBJ2-3; no reliable D call. Trimming took 0 bases from V and 4 from J, leaving 5 bases between them. The germline V gene has CDR1 WNHNN and CDR2 SYGVQD (reference sequence). The CDR3 sequence is 13 residues long.

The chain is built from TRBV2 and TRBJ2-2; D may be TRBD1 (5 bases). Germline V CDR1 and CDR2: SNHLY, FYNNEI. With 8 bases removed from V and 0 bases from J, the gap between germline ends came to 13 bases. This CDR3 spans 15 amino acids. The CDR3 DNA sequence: TGTGCCAGCCTACAGGCCTCCCCGAACACCGGGGAGCTGTTTTTT. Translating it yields CASLQASPNTGELFF.

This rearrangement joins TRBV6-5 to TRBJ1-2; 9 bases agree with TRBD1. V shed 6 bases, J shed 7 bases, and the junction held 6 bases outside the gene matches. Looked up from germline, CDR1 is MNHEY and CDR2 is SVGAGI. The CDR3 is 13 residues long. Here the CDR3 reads CASSTTGGVGYTF. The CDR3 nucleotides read TGTGCCAGCAGCACGACAGGGGGAGTTGGCTACACCTTC.

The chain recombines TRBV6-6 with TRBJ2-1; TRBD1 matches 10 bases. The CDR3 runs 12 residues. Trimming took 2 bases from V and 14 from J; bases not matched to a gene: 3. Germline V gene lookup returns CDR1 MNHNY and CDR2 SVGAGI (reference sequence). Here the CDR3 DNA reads TGTGCCAGCAGTTACGGGGGACAGGGGAAGTTCTTC. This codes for CASSYGGQGKFF.

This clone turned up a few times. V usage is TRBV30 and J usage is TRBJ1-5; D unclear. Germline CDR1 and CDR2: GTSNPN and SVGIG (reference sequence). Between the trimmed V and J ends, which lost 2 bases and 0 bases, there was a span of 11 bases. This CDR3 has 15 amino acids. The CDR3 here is CAWSFGGHSNQPQHF. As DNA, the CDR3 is TGTGCCTGGAGTTTCGGTGGGCATAGCAATCAGCCCCAGCATTTT.

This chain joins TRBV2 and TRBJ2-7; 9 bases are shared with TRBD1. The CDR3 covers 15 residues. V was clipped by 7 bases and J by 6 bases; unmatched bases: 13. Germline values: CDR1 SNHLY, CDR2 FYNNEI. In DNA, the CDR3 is TGTGCCAGCACTGGGACACCGGGACAGGGTTCCGAGCAGTACTTC. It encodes CASTGTPGQGSEQYF.

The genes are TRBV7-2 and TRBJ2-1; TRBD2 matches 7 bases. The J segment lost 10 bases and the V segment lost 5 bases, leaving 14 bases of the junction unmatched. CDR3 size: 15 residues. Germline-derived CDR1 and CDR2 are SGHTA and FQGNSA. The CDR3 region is CASSLSPGQAGEQFF. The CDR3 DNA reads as TGTGCCAGCAGCCTAAGCCCCGGACAAGCGGGGGAGCAGTTCTTC.

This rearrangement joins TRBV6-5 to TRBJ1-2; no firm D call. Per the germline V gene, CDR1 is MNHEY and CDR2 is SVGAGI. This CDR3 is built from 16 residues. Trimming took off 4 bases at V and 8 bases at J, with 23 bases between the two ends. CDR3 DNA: TGTGCCAGCAGTTTAATATACGGCGGTTCCCGTGGGGGCTACACCTTC. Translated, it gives CASSLIYGGSRGGYTF.

The CDR3 region is CASKGQGPYEQYF. The CDR3 bases are TGTGCCAGTAAGGGACAGGGACCCTACGAGCAGTACTTC. The rearrangement uses TRBV19 and TRBJ2-7; 9 bases map to TRBD1. Trimming cost V 7 bases and J 2 bases; bases outside gene matches: 3. Germline V gene lookup returns CDR1 LNHDA and CDR2 SQIVND (reference sequence). This CDR3 region has 13 residues.

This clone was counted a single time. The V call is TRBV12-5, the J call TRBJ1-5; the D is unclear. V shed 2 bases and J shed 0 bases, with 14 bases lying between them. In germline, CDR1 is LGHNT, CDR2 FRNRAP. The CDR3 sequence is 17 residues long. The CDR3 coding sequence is TGTGCTAGTGGTTTGATCCCCTCGGGATATAGCAATCAGCCCCAGCATTTT. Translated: CASGLIPSGYSNQPQHF. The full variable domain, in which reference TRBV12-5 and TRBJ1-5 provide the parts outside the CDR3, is DARVTQTPRHKVTEMGQEVTMRCQPILGHNTVFWYRQTMMQGLELLAYFRNRAPLDDSGMPKDRFSAEMPDATLATLKIQPSEPRDSAVYFCASGLIPSGYSNQPQHFGDGTRLSIL.

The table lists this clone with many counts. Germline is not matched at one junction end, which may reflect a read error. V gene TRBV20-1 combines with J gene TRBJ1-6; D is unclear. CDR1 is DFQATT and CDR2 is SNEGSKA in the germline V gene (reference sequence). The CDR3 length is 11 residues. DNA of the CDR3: TGCAGTGCTAGAGACGCGCCTACTGCGGTTTTT. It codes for CSARDAPTAVF.

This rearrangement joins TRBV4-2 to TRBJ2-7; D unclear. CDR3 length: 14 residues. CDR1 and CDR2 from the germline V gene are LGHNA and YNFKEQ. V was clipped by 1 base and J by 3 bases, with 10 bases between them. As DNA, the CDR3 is TGTGCCAGCAGCCAAGCGGATAGGAGCTACGAGCAGTACTTC. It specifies CASSQADRSYEQYF.

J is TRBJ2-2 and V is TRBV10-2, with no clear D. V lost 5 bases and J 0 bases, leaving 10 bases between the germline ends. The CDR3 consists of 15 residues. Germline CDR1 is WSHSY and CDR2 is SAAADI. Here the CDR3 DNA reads TGCGCCAGCAGTATTACATGGTCGAACACCGGGGAGCTGTTTTTT. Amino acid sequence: CASSITWSNTGELFF.

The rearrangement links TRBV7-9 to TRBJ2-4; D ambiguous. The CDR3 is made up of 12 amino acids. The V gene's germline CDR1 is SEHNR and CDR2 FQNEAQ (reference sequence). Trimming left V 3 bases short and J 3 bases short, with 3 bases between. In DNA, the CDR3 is TGTGCCAGCAGCTTTATCAAAAACATTCAGTACTTC. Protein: CASSFIKNIQYF.